Listed here are 17 T cell receptor beta chains from one sample, sequenced in a study of cytotoxic CD8 clonotypes in ibrutinib-treated CLL. Generated by immunoSEQ multiplex PCR, the TCRdb table keeps only in-frame clones and is missing some. The sample holds 50,000 to 70,000 clones, nearly 55% seen once. The starting material was PBMCs, obtained at disease progression, from a patient treated with ibrutinib. The receptor set was obtained from a human donor with chronic lymphocytic leukemia.

CDR3 sequence reads: CASSPHLFGNQPQHF. The CDR3 DNA reads as TGTGCCAGCAGCCCCCATCTCTTTGGCAATCAGCCCCAGCATTTT. This chain links TRBV28 with TRBJ1-5; D is unclear. V lost 6 bases, J lost 2 bases, and 14 bases lay in between. This CDR3 contains 15 residues. The germline V gene encodes CDR1 MDHEN and CDR2 SYDVKM.

V gene TRBV11-3 combines with J gene TRBJ2-1, with 9 bases fitting TRBD1. Germline loops: CDR1 SGHNT, CDR2 YENEEA. The CDR3 has 15 amino acids. J lost 4 bases, V lost 4 bases, and 5 bases had no gene match. This CDR3 reads CASSSGTGRYNEQFF. CDR3 DNA sequence: TGTGCCAGCAGCTCCGGGACAGGGAGGTACAATGAGCAGTTCTTC. Full variable domain (rest looked up from reference TRBV11-3 and TRBJ2-1): EAGVVQSPRYKIIEKKQPVAFWCNPISGHNTLYWYLQNLGQGPELLIRYENEEAVDDSQLPKDRFSAERLKGVDSTLKIQPAELGDSAVYLCASSSGTGRYNEQFFGPGTRLTVL.

The V gene is TRBV11-2, the J gene TRBJ2-3; no clear D. There are 12 residues in the CDR3. Trimming shortened V by 5 bases and J by 2 bases, and 5 bases separated the two germline ends. Germline values: CDR1 SGHAT, CDR2 FQNNGV. The CDR3 coding sequence is TGTGCCAGCAGCCTTACCACAGATACGCAGTATTTT. This gives the protein CASSLTTDTQYF.

The chain recombines TRBV28 with TRBJ2-3; D unclear. CDR3 length: 17 amino acids. Germline V CDR1 and CDR2: MDHEN, SYDVKM. V was clipped by 5 bases and J by 5 bases, with 23 bases between them. The CDR3 loop reads CASSPHPGLDWKDTQYF. As DNA, the CDR3 is TGTGCCAGCAGTCCACACCCGGGTCTCGATTGGAAAGATACGCAGTATTTT.

The chain is built from TRBV18 and TRBJ2-7; 8 positions match TRBD2. Trimming at V came to 0 bases and at J to 1 base, leaving 8 bases not matched to a gene. This CDR3 is 17 amino acids long. Germline V gene lookup returns CDR1 KGHSH and CDR2 LQKENI. In DNA, the CDR3 is TGTGCCAGCTCACCACCTCATAGCGGGGCTAGATCCTACGAGCAGTACTTC. Protein product: CASSPPHSGARSYEQYF.

The chain uses TRBV10-1 and TRBJ1-2; D might be TRBD1 (6 bases). V gave up 3 bases and J gave up 3 bases, with 14 bases separating them. CDR3 size: 15 residues. Germline V gives CDR1 WNHNN, CDR2 SYGVQD (reference sequence). The CDR3 is CASSDVAGVDYGYTF. As DNA, the CDR3 is TGCGCCAGCAGTGACGTGGCAGGGGTGGACTATGGCTACACCTTC.

This clone appeared a few times. This rearrangement joins TRBV19 to TRBJ1-1; 9 bases match TRBD1. V was pared by 10 bases and J by 1 base, with 4 bases of the junction left unmatched. Per the germline V gene, CDR1 is LNHDA and CDR2 is SQIVND (reference sequence). The CDR3 is 13 amino acids. Here the CDR3 reads CATKDRGNTEAFF. The CDR3 DNA is TGTGCCACTAAGGACAGGGGGAACACTGAAGCTTTCTTT.

This rearrangement joins TRBV18 to TRBJ2-7; 9 positions agree with TRBD2. After removal of 4 bases from V and 6 bases from J, the junction contained 7 bases not matched to a gene. The CDR3 covers 14 residues. Germline values: CDR1 KGHSH, CDR2 LQKENI. CDR3 DNA: TGTGCCAGCTCACTTGCCCCTAGCGGGACCGAGCAGTACTTC. Translating it yields CASSLAPSGTEQYF. Together with reference TRBV18 and TRBJ2-7, the CDR3 gives the full variable domain: NAGVMQNPRHLVRRRGQEARLRCSPMKGHSHVYWYRQLPEEGLKFMVYLQKENIIDESGMPKERFSAEFPKEGPSILRIQQVVRGDSAAYFCASSLAPSGTEQYFGPGTRLTVT.

This clone was seen many times. CDR3 sequence: CASSFTGSNTEAFF. Written as DNA, the CDR3 is TGTGCCAGCAGTTTCACAGGGTCGAACACTGAAGCTTTCTTT. V usage is TRBV6-5 and J usage is TRBJ1-1; D might be TRBD1 (6 bases). V gave up 4 bases and J gave up 1 base, with 10 bases separating them. CDR1 and CDR2 (germline): MNHEY, SVGAGI. The CDR3 totals 14 residues.

This chain links TRBV19 with TRBJ2-5; D might be TRBD1 or TRBD2, each matching 5 bases. From germline, CDR1 is LNHDA and CDR2 SQIVND (reference sequence). V lost 4 bases to trimming and J lost 7 bases, with 19 bases between them. The CDR3 sequence is 15 residues long. The CDR3 sequence is CASSTRDGGVGTQYF. The CDR3 coding sequence is TGTGCCAGTAGTACCCGGGACGGCGGTGTAGGGACCCAGTACTTC.

This chain uses TRBV7-8 with TRBJ2-7, with D uncertain. Germline-derived CDR1 and CDR2 are SGHVS and FQNEAQ. CDR3 length: 11 residues. Trimming shortened V by 8 bases and J by 2 bases, and 7 bases separated the two germline ends. The CDR3 region has the DNA TGTGCCAGCTCGGGTACCTACGAGCAGTACTTC. This translates into CASSGTYEQYF.

This clone was picked up a small number of times. The V gene is TRBV2, the J gene TRBJ2-3, with a tentative D call TRBD2 (5 bases). Trimming cost V 5 bases and J 3 bases, with 12 bases left between them. The germline V gene has CDR1 SNHLY and CDR2 FYNNEI. The CDR3 extends over 14 amino acids. CDR3 in amino acids: CASSLASLTDTQYF. CDR3 DNA: TGTGCCAGCAGTCTTGCTAGCTTGACAGATACGCAGTATTTT.

The V call is TRBV4-1, the J call TRBJ2-1; TRBD1 matches at 9 bases. CDR3 size: 17 residues. The ends lost 0 bases at V and 7 bases at J; junction bases unmatched: 10. Per the germline V gene, CDR1 is MGHRA and CDR2 is YSYEKL. In nucleotides, the CDR3 is TGCGCCAGCAGCCAAGAATTTGGGTACAGGGGGCGGAATGAGCAGTTCTTC. Its protein is CASSQEFGYRGRNEQFF.

The chain employs TRBV7-2 and TRBJ2-7; the D gene is possibly TRBD2 (5 bases). Germline values: CDR1 SGHTA, CDR2 FQGNSA. CDR3 size: 13 residues. Trimming stripped 2 bases from V and 4 bases from J, with 9 bases between. CDR3 in DNA: TGTGCCAGCAGCTTACGCCGGGGATACGAGCAGTACTTC. It specifies CASSLRRGYEQYF.

This clone has only a few counts. The chain employs TRBV4-1 and TRBJ1-5; D call uncertain. The CDR3 is made up of 18 amino acids. Germline loops: CDR1 MGHRA, CDR2 YSYEKL. V was pared by 0 bases and J by 2 bases, with 17 bases between. As DNA, the CDR3 is TGCGCCAGCAGCCAAGATAGTTTTCGGGGAAGAGGCAATCAGCCCCAGCATTTT. Encoded protein: CASSQDSFRGRGNQPQHF.

The chain carries TRBV5-6 and TRBJ2-7, with unresolved D. Trimming pared 0 bases from V and 2 bases from J, leaving 12 bases between. Germline-derived CDR1 and CDR2 are SGHDT and YYEEEE. This CDR3 has 15 amino acids. The CDR3, as DNA: TGTGCCAGCAGCTTGGTGGACCGAGAACCCTACGAGCAGTACTTC. Translating it yields CASSLVDREPYEQYF.

This sequence joins TRBV7-2 and TRBJ1-2; the D gene is possibly TRBD1 (5 bases). CDR3 length equals 12 residues. Germline loops: CDR1 SGHTA, CDR2 FQGNSA. With 5 bases removed from V and 3 bases from J, the gap between germline ends came to 7 bases. DNA of the CDR3: TGTGCCAGCAGCAAAGGGGACTATGGCTACACCTTC. Its protein is CASSKGDYGYTF.